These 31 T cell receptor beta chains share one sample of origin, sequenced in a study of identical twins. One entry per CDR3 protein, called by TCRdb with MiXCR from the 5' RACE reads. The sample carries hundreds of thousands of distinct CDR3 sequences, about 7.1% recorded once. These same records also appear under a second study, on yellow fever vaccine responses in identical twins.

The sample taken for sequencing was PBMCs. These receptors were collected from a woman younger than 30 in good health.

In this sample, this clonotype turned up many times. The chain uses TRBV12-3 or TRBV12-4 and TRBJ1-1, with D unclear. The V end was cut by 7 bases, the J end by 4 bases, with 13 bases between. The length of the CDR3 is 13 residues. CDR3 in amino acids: CASTTRVGTEAFF. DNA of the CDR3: TGTGCCAGCACTACCCGGGTAGGCACTGAAGCTTTCTTT.

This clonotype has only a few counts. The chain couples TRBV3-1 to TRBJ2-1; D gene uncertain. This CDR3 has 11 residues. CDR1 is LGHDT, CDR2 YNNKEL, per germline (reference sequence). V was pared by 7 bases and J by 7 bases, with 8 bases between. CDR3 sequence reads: CASTGRNEQFF. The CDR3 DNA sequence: TGTGCCAGCACGGGCCGGAATGAGCAGTTCTTC.

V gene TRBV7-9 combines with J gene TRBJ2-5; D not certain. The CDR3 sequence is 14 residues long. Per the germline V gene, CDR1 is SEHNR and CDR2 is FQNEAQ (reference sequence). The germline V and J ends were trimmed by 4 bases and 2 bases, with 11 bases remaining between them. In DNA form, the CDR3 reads TGTGCCAGCAGCTCTGATACAGCTCAAGAGACCCAGTACTTC. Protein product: CASSSDTAQETQYF.

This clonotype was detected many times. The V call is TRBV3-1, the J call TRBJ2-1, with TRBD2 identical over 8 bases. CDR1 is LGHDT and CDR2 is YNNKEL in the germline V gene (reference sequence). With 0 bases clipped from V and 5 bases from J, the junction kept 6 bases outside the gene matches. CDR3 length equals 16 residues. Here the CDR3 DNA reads TGTGCCAGCAGCCAAGAGGGGACTAGGATTAACAATGAGCAGTTCTTC. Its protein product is CASSQEGTRINNEQFF.

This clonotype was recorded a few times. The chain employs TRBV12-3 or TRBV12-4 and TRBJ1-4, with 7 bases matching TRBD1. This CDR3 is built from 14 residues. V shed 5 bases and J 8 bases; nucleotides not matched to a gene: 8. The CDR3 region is CASSNRGGGEKLFF. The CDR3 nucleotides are TGTGCCAGCAGTAACAGGGGCGGAGGGGAAAAACTGTTTTTT.

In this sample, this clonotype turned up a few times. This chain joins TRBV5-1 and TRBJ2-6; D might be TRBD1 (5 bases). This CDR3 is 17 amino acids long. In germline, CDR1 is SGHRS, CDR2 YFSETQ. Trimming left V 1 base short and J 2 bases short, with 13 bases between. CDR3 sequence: CASSLPPSRAGANVLTF. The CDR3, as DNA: TGCGCCAGCAGCTTGCCCCCCAGCAGGGCTGGGGCCAACGTCCTGACTTTC.

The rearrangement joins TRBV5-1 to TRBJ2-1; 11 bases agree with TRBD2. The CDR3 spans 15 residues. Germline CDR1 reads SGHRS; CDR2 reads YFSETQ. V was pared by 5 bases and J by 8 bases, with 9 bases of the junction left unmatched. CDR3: CASSPLTSGKDEQFF. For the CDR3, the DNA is TGCGCCAGCAGTCCCTTGACTAGCGGGAAGGATGAGCAGTTCTTC. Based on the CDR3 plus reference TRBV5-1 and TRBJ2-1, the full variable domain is KAGVTQTPRYLIKTRGQQVTLSCSPISGHRSVSWYQQTPGQGLQFLFEYFSETQRNKGNFPGRFSGRQFSNSRSEMNVSTLELGDSALYLCASSPLTSGKDEQFFGPGTRLTVL.

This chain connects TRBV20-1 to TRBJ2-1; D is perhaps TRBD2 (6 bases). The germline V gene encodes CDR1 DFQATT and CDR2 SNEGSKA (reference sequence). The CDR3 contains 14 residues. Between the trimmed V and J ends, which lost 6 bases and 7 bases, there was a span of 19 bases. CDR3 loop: CSAARAGGRNEQFF. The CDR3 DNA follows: TGCAGTGCCGCCAGGGCTGGGGGGAGGAATGAGCAGTTCTTC.

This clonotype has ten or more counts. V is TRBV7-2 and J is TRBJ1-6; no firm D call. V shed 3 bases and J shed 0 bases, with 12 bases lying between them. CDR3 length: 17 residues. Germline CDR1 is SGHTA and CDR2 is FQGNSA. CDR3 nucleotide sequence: TGTGCCAGCAGCTTTGGGTCAGCAAGCTCCTATAATTCACCCCTCCACTTT. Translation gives CASSFGSASSYNSPLHF.

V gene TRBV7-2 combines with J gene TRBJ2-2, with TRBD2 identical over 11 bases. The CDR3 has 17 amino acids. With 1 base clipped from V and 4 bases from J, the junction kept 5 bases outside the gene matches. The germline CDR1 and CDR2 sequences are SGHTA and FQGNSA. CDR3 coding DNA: TGTGCCAGCAGCTTAGTCGCGACTAGCGGGATCACCGGGGAGCTGTTTTTT. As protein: CASSLVATSGITGELFF.

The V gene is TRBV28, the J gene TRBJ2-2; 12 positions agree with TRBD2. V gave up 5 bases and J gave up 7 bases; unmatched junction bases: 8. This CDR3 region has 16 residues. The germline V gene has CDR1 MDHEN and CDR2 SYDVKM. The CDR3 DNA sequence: TGTGCCAGCAGTACGATGACTAGCGGGAGTGGCGGGGAGCTGTTTTTT. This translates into CASSTMTSGSGGELFF. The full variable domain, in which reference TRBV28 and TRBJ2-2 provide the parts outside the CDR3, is DVKVTQSSRYLVKRTGEKVFLECVQDMDHENMFWYRQDPGLGLRLIYFSYDVKMKEKGDIPEGYSVSREKKERFSLILESASTNQTSMYLCASSTMTSGSGGELFFGEGSRLTVL.

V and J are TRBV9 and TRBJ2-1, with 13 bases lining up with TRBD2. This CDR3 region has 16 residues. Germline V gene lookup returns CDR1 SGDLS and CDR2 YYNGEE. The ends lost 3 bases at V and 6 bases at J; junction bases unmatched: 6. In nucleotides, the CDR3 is TGTGCCAGCAGCGGGGGGACTAGCGGGATGGTCAATGAGCAGTTCTTC. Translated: CASSGGTSGMVNEQFF. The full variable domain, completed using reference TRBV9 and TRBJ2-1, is DSGVTQTPKHLITATGQRVTLRCSPRSGDLSVYWYQQSLDQGLQFLIQYYNGEERAKGNILERFSAQQFPDLHSELNLSSLELGDSALYFCASSGGTSGMVNEQFFGPGTRLTVL.

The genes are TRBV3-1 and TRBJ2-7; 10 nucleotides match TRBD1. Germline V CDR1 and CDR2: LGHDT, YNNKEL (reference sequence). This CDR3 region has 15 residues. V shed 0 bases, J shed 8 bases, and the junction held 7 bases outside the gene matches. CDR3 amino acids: CASSQDGTGAGKQYF. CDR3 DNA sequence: TGTGCCAGCAGCCAAGACGGGACAGGGGCCGGGAAGCAGTACTTC.

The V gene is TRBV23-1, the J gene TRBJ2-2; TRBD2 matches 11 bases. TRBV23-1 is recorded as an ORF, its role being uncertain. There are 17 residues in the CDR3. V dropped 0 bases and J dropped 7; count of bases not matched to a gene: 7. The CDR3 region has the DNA TGCGCCAGCAGTCAATCGTTGACTAGCGGGGAAAACGGGGAGCTGTTTTTT. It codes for CASSQSLTSGENGELFF.

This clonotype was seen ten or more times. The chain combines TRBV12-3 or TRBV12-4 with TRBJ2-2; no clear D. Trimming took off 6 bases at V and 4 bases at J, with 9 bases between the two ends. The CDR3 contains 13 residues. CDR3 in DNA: TGTGCCAGCAGCCGTCCTGGCACCGGGGAGCTGTTTTTT. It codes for CASSRPGTGELFF.

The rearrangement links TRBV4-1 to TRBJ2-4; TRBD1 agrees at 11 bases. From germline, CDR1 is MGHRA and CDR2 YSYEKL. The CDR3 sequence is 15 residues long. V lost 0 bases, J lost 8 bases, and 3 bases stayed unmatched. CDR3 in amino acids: CASSQDRDRGYIQYF. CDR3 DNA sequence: TGCGCCAGCAGCCAAGACCGGGACAGGGGGTACATTCAGTACTTC.

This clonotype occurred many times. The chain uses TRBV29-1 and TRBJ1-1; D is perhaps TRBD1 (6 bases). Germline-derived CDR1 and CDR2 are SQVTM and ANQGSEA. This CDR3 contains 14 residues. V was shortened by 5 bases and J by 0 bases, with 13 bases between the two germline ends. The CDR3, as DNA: TGCAGCGTTCAAAGGGGGACGGTGAACACTGAAGCTTTCTTT. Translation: CSVQRGTVNTEAFF.

The CDR3 DNA sequence: TGTGCCAGCTTAATGACTAGTTCCGCTCAGGGTGAGCAGTTCTTC. It is translated as CASLMTSSAQGEQFF. This chain links TRBV6-1 with TRBJ2-1, with D tentatively TRBD2 (6 bases). CDR3 length: 15 residues. CDR1 and CDR2 from the germline V gene are MNHNS and SASEGT. V was shortened by 8 bases and J by 9 bases, with 23 bases between the two germline ends.

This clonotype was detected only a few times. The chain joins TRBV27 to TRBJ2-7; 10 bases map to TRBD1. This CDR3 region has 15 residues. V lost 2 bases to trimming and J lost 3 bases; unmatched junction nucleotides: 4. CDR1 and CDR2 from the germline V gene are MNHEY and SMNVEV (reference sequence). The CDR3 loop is CASSLTTGGYYEQYF. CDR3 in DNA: TGTGCCAGCAGTTTAACGACAGGGGGCTACTACGAGCAGTACTTC.

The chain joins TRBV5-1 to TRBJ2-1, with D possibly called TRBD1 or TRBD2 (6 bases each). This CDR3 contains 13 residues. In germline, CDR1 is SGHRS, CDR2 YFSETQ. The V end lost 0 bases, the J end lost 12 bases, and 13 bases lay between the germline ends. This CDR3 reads CASSLAPEGGQFF. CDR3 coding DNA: TGCGCCAGCAGCTTGGCCCCGGAGGGGGGGCAGTTCTTC.

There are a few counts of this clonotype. In DNA, the CDR3 is TGCAGCGTTGAAGGGGGGGGCGGGGATAGCTCCTACAATGAGCAGTTCTTC. Its protein product is CSVEGGGGDSSYNEQFF. The J gene is TRBJ2-1, the V gene TRBV29-1; D may be TRBD2 (7 bases). The CDR3 runs 17 residues. With 1 base removed from V and 0 bases from J, the gap between germline ends came to 16 bases. Germline assignment: CDR1 SQVTM and CDR2 ANQGSEA.

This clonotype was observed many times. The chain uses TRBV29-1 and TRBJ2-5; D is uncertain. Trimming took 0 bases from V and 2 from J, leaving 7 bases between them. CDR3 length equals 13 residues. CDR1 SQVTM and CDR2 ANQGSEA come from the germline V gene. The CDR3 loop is CSVEEHRQETQYF. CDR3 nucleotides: TGCAGCGTTGAAGAGCACAGACAAGAGACCCAGTACTTC.

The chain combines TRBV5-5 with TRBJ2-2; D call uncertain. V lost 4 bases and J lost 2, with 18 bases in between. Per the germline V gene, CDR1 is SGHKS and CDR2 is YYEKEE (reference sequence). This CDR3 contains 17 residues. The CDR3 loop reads CASSPGVIVRNTGELFF. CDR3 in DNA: TGTGCCAGCAGCCCTGGGGTCATCGTAAGAAACACCGGGGAGCTGTTTTTT.

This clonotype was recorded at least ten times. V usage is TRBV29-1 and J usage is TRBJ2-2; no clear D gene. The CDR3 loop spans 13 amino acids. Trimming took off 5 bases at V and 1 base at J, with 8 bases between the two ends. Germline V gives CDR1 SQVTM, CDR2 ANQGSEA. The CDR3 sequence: CSVNDGNTGELFF. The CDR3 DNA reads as TGCAGCGTTAACGACGGGAACACCGGGGAGCTGTTTTTT.

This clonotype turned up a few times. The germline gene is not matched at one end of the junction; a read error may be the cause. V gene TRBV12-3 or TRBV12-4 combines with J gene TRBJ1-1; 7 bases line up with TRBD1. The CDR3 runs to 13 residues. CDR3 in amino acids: CASEQTGVTDAFF. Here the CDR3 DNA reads TGTGCCAGCGAACAAACAGGGGTAACTGACGCTTTCTTT.

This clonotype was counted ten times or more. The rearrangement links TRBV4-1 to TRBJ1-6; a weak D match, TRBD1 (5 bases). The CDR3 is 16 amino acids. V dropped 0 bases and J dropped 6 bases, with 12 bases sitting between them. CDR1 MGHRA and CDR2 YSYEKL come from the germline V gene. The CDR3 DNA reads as TGCGCCAGCAGCCAAGACAGGGTGTGGGGTAATTCACCCCTCCACTTT. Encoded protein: CASSQDRVWGNSPLHF.

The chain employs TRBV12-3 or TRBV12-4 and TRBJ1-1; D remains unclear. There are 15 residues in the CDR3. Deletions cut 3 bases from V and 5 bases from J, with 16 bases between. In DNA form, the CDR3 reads TGTGCCAGCAGTTTGCGAGGCACCCCGATTACTGAAGCTTTCTTT. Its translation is CASSLRGTPITEAFF.

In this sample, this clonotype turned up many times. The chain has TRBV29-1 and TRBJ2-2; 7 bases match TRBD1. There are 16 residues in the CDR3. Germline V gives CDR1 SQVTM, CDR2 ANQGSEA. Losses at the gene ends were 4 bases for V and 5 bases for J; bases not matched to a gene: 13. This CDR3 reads CSVGVPTGWRTGELFF. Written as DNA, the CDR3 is TGCAGCGTTGGCGTACCGACAGGGTGGAGAACCGGGGAGCTGTTTTTT.

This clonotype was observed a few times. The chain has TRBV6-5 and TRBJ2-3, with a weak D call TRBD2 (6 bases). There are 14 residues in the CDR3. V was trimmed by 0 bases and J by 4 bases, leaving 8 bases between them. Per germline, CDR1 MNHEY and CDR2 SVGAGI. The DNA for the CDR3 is TGTGCCAGCAGTTACTCGACTAGGGCAGATACGCAGTATTTT. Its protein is CASSYSTRADTQYF.

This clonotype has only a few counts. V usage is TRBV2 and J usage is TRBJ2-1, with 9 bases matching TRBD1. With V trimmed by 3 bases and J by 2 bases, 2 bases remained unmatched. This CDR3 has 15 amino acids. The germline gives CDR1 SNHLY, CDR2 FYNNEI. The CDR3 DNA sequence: TGTGCCAGCAGTGAGGGACAGGGACCCTACAATGAGCAGTTCTTC. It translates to CASSEGQGPYNEQFF.

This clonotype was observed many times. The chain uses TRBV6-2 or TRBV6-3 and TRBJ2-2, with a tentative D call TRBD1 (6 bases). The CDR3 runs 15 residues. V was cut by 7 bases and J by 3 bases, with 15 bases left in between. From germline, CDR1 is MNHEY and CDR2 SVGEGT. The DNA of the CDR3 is TGTGCCAGCAAGTTAAAGAACAGGGACACCGGGGAGCTGTTTTTT. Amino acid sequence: CASKLKNRDTGELFF.